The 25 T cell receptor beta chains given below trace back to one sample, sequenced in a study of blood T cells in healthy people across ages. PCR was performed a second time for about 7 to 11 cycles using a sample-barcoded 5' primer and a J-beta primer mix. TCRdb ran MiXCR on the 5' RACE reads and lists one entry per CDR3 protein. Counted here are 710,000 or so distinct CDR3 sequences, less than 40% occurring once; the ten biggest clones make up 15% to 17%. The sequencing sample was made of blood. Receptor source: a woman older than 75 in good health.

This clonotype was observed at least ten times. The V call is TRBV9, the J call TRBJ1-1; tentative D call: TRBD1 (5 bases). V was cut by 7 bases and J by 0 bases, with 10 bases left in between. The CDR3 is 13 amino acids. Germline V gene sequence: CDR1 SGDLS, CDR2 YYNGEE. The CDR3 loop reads CASAQGMNTEAFF. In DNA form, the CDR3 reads TGTGCCAGCGCCCAGGGTATGAACACTGAAGCTTTCTTT. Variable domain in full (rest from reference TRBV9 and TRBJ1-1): DSGVTQTPKHLITATGQRVTLRCSPRSGDLSVYWYQQSLDQGLQFLIQYYNGEERAKGNILERFSAQQFPDLHSELNLSSLELGDSALYFCASAQGMNTEAFFGQGTRLTVV.

CDR3 nucleotide sequence: TGCAGTGTCAGTTCGTCCTATAATTCACCCCTCCACTTT. Its protein product is CSVSSSYNSPLHF. This chain connects TRBV20-1 to TRBJ1-6; D is unresolved. CDR3 size: 13 residues. V lost 7 bases, J lost 1 base, and 8 bases lay in between. Germline CDR1 reads DFQATT; CDR2 reads SNEGSKA (reference sequence).

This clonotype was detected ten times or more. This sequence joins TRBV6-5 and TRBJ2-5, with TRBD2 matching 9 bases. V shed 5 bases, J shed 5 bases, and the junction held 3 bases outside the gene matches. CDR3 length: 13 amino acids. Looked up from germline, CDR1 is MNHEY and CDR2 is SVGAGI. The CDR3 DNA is TGTGCCAGCAGTCGGACTAGCGAGGAGACCCAGTACTTC. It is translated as CASSRTSEETQYF.

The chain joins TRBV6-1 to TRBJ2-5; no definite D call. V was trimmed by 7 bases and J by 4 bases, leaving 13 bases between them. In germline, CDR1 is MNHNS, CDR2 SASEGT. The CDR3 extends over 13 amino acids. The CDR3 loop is CASTPLGGETQYF. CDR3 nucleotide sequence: TGTGCCAGCACCCCCTTGGGCGGAGAGACCCAGTACTTC.

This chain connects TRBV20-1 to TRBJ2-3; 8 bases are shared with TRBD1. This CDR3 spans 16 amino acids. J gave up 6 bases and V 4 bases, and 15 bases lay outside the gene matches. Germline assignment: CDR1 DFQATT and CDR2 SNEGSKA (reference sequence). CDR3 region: CSATPSGQGLSDTQYF. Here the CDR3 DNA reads TGCAGTGCTACTCCCTCCGGACAGGGTCTCTCGGATACGCAGTATTTT.

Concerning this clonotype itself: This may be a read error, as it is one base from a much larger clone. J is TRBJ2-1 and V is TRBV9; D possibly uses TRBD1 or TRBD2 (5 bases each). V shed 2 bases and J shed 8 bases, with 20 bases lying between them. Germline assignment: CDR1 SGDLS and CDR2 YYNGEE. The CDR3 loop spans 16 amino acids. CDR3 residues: CASSVASSLGRDEQFF. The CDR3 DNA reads TGTGCCAGCAGCGTTGCCTCTAGCTTGGGGCGGGATGAGCAGTTCTTC. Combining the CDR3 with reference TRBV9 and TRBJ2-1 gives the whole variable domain DSGVTQTPKHLITATGQRVTLRCSPRSGDLSVYWYQQSLDQGLQFLIQYYNGEERAKGNILERFSAQQFPDLHSELNLSSLELGDSALYFCASSVASSLGRDEQFFGPGTRLTVL.

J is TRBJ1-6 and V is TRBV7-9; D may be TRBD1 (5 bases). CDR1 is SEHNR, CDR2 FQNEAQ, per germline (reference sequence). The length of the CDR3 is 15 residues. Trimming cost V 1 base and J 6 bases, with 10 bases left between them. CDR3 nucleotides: TGTGCCAGCAGCTTAGGACAGAATCTTAATTCACCCCTCCACTTT. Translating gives CASSLGQNLNSPLHF.

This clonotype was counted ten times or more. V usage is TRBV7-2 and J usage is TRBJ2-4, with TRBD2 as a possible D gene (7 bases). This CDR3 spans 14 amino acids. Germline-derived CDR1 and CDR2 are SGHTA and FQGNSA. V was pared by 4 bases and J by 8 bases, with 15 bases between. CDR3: CASSWRGGADIQYF. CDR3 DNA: TGTGCCAGCAGCTGGAGGGGGGGCGCGGACATTCAGTACTTC.

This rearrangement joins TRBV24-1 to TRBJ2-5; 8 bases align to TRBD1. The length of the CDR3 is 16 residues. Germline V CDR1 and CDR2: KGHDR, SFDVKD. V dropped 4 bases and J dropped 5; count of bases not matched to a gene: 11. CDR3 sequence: CATSEPTDRERETQYF. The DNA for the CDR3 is TGTGCCACCAGTGAGCCTACGGACAGGGAACGGGAGACCCAGTACTTC.

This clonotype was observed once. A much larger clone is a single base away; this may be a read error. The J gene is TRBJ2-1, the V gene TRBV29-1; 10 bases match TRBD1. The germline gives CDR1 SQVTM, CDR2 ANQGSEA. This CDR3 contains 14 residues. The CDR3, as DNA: TGCAGCGTTGGGACAGGGGGAATCACCTACGAGCAGTGCTTC. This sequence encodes CSVGTGGITYEQCF.

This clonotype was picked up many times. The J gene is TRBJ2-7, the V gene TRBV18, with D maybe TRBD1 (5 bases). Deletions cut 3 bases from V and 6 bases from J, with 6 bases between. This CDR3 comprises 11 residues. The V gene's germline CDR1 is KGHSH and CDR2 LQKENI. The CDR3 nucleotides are TGTGCCAGCTCACCCACAGGCGAGCAGTACTTC. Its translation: CASSPTGEQYF.

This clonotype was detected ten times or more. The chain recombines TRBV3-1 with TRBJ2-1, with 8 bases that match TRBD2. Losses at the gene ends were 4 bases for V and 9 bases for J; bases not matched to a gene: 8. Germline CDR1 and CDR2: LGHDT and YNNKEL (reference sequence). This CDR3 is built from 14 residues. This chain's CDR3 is CASSPTAGAGEQFF. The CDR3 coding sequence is TGTGCCAGCAGCCCGACAGCGGGGGCGGGTGAGCAGTTCTTC.

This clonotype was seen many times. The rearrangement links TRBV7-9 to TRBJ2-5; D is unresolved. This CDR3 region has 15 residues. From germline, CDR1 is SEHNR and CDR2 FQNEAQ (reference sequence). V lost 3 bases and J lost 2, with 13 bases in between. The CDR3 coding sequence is TGTGCCAGCAGCTTGGGATTGATGAAACAAGAGACCCAGTACTTC. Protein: CASSLGLMKQETQYF.

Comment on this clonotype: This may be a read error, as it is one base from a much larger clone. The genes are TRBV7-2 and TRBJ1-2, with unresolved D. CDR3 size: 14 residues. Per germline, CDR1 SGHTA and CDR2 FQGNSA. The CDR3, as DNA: TGTGCCAGCAGCTTCCTGACAAATCAATATGACTACACCTTC. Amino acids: CASSFLTNQYDYTF.

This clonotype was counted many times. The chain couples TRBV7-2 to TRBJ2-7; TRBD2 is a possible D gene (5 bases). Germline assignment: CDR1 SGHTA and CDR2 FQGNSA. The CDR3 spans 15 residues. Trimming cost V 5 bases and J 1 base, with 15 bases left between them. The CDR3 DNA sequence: TGTGCCAGCAGCCCCCGCCCTCGGGGTTCCTACGAGCAGTACTTC. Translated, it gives CASSPRPRGSYEQYF.

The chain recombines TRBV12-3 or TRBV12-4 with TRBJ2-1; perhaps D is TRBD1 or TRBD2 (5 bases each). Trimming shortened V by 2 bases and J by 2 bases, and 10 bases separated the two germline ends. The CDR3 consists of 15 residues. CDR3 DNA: TGTGCCAGCAGTTTAACTAGAGGGGCCTACAATGAGCAGTTCTTC. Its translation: CASSLTRGAYNEQFF.

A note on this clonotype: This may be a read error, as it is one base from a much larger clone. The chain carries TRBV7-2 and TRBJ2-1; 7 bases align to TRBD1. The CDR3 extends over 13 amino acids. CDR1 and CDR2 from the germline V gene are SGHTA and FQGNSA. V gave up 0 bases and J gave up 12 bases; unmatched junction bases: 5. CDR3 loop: CASSLARQGRQFF. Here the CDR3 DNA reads TGTGCCAGCAGCTTAGCGAGACAGGGTAGGCAGTTCTTC.

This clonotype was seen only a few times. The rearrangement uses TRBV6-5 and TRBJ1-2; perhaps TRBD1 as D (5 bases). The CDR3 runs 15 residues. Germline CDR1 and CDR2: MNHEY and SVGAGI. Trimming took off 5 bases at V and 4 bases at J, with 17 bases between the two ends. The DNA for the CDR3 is TGTGCCAGCAGTACTCAGACAGCCTCGTCCTATGGCTACACCTTC. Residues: CASSTQTASSYGYTF.

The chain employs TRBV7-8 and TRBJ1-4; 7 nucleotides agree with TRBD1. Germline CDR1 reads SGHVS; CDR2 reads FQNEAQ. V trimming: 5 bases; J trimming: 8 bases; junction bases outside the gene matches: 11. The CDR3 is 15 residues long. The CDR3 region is CASSPQGQLGEKLFF. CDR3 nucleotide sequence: TGTGCCAGCAGCCCACAGGGACAGCTGGGGGAAAAACTGTTTTTT.

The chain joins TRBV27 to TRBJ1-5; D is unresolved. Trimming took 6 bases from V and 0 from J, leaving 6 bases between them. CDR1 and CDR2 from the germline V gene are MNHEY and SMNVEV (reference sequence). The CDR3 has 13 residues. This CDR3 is CASRDYSNQPQHF. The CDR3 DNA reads TGTGCCAGCAGGGATTATAGCAATCAGCCCCAGCATTTT.

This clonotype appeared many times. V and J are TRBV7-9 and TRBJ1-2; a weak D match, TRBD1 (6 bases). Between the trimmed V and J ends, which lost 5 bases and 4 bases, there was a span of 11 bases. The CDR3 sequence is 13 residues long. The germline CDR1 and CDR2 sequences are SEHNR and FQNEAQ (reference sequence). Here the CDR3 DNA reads TGTGCCAGCAGCCCCGCGGACAGCTATGGCTACACCTTC. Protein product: CASSPADSYGYTF.

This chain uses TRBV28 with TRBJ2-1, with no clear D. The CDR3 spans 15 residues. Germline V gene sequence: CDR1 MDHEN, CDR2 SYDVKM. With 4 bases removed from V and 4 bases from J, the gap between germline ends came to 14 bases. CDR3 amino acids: CASSYRQAGYNEQFF. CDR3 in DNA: TGTGCCAGCAGTTACCGCCAGGCCGGGTACAATGAGCAGTTCTTC.

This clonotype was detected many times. CDR3: CASSRGTGFMDEQFF. CDR3 sequence (DNA): TGTGCCAGCAGCCGCGGGACAGGGTTTATGGATGAGCAGTTCTTC. This rearrangement joins TRBV7-2 to TRBJ2-1, with 9 positions matching TRBD1. The germline V gene has CDR1 SGHTA and CDR2 FQGNSA. The CDR3 consists of 15 residues. The J segment lost 8 bases and the V segment lost 5 bases, leaving 10 bases of the junction unmatched.

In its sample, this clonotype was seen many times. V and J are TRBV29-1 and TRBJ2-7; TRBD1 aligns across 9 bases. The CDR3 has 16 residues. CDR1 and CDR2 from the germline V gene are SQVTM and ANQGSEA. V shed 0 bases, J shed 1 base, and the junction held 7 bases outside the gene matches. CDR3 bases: TGCAGCGTTGAAGACCTCACAGGGGGCTTGTCCTACGAGCAGTACTTC. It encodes CSVEDLTGGLSYEQYF.

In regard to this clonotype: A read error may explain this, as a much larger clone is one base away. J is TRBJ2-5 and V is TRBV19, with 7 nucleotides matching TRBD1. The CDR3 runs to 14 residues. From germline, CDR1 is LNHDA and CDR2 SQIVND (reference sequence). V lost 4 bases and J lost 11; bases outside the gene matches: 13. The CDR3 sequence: CASSKRGQNNEQYF. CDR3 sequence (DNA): TGTGCCAGTAGTAAGAGGGGGCAGAACAATGAGCAGTACTTC.